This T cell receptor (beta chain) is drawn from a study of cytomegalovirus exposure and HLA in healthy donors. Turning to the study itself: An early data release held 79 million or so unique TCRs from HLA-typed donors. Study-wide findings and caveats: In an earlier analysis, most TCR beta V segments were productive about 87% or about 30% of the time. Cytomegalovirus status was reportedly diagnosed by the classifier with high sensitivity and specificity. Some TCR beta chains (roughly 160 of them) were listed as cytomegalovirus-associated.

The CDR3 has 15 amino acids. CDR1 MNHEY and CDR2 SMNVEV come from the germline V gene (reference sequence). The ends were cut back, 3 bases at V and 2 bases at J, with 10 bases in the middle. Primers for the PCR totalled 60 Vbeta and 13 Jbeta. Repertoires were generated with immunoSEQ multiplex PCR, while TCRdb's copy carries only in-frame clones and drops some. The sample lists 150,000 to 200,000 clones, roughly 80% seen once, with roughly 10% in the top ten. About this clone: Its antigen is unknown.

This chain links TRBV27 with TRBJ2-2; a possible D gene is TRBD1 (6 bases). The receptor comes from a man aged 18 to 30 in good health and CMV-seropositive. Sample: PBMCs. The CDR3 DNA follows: TGTGCCAGCAGTTTTCAGGGGCCTAACACCGGGGAGCTGTTTTTT. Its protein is CASSFQGPNTGELFF.